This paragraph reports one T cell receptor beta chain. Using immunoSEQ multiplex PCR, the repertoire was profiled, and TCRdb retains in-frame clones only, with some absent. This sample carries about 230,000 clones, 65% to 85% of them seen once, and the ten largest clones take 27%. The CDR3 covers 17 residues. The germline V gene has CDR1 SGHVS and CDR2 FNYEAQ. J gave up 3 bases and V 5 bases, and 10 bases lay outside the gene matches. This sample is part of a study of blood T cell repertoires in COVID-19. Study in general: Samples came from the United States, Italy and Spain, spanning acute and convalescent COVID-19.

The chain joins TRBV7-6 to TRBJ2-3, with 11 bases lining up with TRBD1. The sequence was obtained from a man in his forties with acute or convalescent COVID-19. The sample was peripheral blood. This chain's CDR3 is CASSQIGTGGVTDTQYF. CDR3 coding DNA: TGTGCCAGCAGCCAAATTGGGACAGGGGGTGTGACAGATACGCAGTATTTT.